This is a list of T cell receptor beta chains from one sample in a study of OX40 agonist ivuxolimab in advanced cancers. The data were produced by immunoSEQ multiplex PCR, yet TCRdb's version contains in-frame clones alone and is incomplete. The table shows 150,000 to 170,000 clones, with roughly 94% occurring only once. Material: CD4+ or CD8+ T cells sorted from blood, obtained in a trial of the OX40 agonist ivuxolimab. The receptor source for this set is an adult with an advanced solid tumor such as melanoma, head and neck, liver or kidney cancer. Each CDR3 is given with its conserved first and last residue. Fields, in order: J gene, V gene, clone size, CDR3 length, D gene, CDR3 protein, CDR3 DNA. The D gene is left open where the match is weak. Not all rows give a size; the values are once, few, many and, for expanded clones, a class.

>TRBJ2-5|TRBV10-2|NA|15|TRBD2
CASSPSRTSGETQYF
TGCGCCAGCAGCCCTAGCCGGACTAGCGGGGAGACCCAGTACTTC
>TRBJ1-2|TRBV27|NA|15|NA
CASSRDKPNNYGYTF
TGTGCCAGCAGTCGTGACAAACCTAATAACTATGGCTACACCTTC
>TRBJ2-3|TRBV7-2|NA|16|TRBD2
CASSFYSGESTDTQYF
TGTGCCAGCAGCTTCTATAGCGGGGAGAGCACAGATACGCAGTATTTT
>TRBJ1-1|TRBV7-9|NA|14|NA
CASSPLGHGTEAFF
TGTGCCAGCAGCCCCCTCGGCCACGGCACTGAAGCTTTCTTT
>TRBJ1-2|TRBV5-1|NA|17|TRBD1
CASSGGQGAPRNYGYTF
TGCGCCAGCAGCGGCGGACAGGGGGCGCCTAGGAACTATGGCTACACCTTC
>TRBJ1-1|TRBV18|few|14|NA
CASSPLAGSTEAFF
TGTGCCAGCTCACCACTGGCAGGGAGCACTGAAGCTTTCTTT
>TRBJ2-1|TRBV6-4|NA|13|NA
CASSETTYNEQFF
TGTGCCAGCAGTGAGACCACATACAATGAGCAGTTCTTC
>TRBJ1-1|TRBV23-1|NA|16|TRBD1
CASSHLTGALGTEAFF
TGCGCCAGCAGTCACCTTACAGGGGCGCTGGGAACTGAAGCTTTCTTT
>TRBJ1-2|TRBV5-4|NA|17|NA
CASSSSDDRLSLNGYTF
TGTGCCAGCAGCTCCTCAGACGACAGGCTCAGTTTGAATGGCTACACCTTC
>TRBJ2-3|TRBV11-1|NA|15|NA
CASSSQQKFFDTQYF
TGTGCCAGCAGCTCGCAACAGAAGTTTTTTGATACGCAGTATTTT
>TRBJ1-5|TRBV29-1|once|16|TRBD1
CSVVPTGALSNQPQHF
TGCAGCGTTGTCCCCACAGGGGCCCTTAGCAATCAGCCCCAGCATTTT
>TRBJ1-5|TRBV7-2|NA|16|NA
CASSLGGAGENQPQHF
TGTGCCAGCAGCTTAGGGGGGGCAGGGGAAAATCAGCCCCAGCATTTT
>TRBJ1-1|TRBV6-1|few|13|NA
CASSERADTEAFF
TGTGCCAGCAGTGAAAGGGCAGACACTGAAGCTTTCTTT
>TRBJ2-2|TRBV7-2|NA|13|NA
CASSFGLPGELFF
TGTGCCAGCAGCTTCGGACTACCGGGGGAGCTGTTTTTT
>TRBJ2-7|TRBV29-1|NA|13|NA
CSVGDTPRGEQYF
TGCAGCGTTGGAGACACCCCTCGGGGCGAGCAGTACTTC
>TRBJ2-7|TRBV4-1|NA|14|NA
CASSPLRGRHEQYF
TGCGCCAGCAGCCCATTGAGAGGTAGGCACGAGCAGTACTTC
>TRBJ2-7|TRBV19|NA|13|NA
CASRGQGPLEQYF
TGTGCCAGTAGAGGCCAGGGACCCCTCGAGCAGTACTTC
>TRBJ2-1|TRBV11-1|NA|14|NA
CASSLALGGTREFF
TGTGCCAGCAGCTTAGCCTTAGGGGGGACAAGGGAGTTCTTC
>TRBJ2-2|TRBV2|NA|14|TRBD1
CAGQQGVVAGELFF
TGTGCCGGACAACAGGGGGTTGTCGCCGGGGAGCTGTTTTTT
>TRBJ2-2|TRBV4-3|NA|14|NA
CASSQAGISGELFF
TGCGCCAGCAGCCAAGCCGGGATTTCCGGGGAGCTGTTTTTT
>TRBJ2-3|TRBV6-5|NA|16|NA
CASSYSGRVGSDTQYF
TGTGCCAGCAGTTACTCTGGCAGGGTGGGGTCAGATACGCAGTATTTT
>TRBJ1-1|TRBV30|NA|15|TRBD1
CAWSPGGRLNTEAFF
TGTGCCTGGAGTCCAGGGGGACGTCTGAACACTGAAGCTTTCTTT
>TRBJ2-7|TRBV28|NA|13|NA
CATSGTPTYEQYF
TGTGCCACCTCCGGGACACCAACCTACGAGCAGTACTTC
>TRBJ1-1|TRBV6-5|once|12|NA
CASSRPGLGAFF
TGTGCCAGCAGCCGACCAGGGCTTGGAGCTTTCTTT
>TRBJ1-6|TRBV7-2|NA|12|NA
CASSSGDSPLHF
TGTGCCAGCAGCTCGGGGGATTCACCCCTCCACTTT
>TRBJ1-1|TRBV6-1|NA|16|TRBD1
CASSESVWGDRVGAFF
TGTGCCAGCAGTGAATCGGTTTGGGGCGACAGGGTTGGGGCTTTCTTT
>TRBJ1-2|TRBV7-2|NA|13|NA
CASSLNGVLGYTF
TGTGCCAGCAGCTTAAATGGGGTTCTTGGCTACACCTTC
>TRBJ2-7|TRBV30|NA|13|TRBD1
CAWSVEGGLRLDF
TGTGCCTGGAGTGTAGAAGGGGGCCTACGCTTGGACTTC
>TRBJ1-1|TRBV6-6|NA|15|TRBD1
CASSYSTGVAAEAFF
TGTGCCAGCAGTTACTCGACAGGGGTCGCGGCTGAAGCTTTCTTT
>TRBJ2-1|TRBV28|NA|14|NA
CASSSPGSYNEQFF
TGTGCCAGCAGTTCCCCAGGCTCCTACAATGAGCAGTTCTTC
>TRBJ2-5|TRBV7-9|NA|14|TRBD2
CASSPGLAAETQYF
TGTGCCAGCAGCCCGGGACTAGCTGCGGAGACCCAGTACTTC
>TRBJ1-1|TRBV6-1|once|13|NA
CASSRWVSGEAFF
TGTGCCAGCAGCCGATGGGTGTCCGGGGAAGCTTTCTTT
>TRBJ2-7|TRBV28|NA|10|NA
CAYLGYEQYF
TGTGCCTACCTGGGGTACGAGCAGTACTTC
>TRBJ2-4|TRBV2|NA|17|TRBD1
CASSPGTGRATKNIQYF
TGTGCCAGCAGTCCCGGGACAGGGAGGGCAACCAAAAACATTCAGTACTTC
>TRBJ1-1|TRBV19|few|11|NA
CASSPLRGAFF
TGTGCCAGTAGTCCACTGCGGGGAGCTTTCTTT
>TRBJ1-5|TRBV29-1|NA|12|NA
CSVGGAGQPQHF
TGCAGCGTTGGGGGGGCGGGTCAGCCCCAGCATTTT
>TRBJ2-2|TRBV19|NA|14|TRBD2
CASRLAGGVGELFF
TGTGCCAGTAGACTAGCGGGAGGAGTCGGGGAGCTGTTTTTT
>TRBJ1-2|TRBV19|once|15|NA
CASSIGGRGDLGYTF
TGTGCCAGTAGTATAGGAGGCCGCGGTGATCTAGGCTACACCTTC
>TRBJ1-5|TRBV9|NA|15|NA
CASSVNGYSNQPQHF
TGTGCCAGCAGCGTAAACGGGTATAGCAATCAGCCCCAGCATTTT
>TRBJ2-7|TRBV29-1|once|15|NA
CSVRTRQPTSYEQYF
TGCAGCGTTAGAACTAGACAGCCAACTTCCTACGAGCAGTACTTC
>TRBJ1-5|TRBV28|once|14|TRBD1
CASTTGVGNQPQHF
TGTGCCAGCACTACAGGGGTGGGCAATCAGCCCCAGCATTTT
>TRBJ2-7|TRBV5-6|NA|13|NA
CASSLGRAYEQYF
TGTGCCAGCAGTTTGGGAAGGGCATACGAGCAGTACTTC
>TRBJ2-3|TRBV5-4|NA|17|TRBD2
CASSLNGASGSADTQYF
TGTGCCAGCAGCTTGAATGGGGCTAGCGGGAGTGCAGATACGCAGTATTTT
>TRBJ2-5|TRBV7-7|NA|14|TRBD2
CASSLGSGRETQYF
TGTGCTAGCAGCTTGGGTAGCGGGAGAGAGACCCAGTACTTC
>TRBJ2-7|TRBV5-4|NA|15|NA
CASSLDGGHVYEQYF
TGTGCCAGCAGCTTGGACGGGGGACATGTTTACGAGCAGTACTTC
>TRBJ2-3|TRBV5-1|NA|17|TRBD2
CASSLASGGKSTDTQYF
TGCGCCAGCAGCTTGGCTAGCGGGGGGAAGAGCACAGATACGCAGTATTTT
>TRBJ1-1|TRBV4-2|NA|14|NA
CASSRVTGGTEAFF
TGTGCCAGCAGCCGAGTGACAGGAGGCACTGAAGCTTTCTTT
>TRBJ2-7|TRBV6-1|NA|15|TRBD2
CASREWTSGGYEQYF
TGTGCCAGCAGGGAATGGACTAGCGGGGGTTACGAGCAGTACTTC
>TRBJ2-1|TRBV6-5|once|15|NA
CASSLMRGTYNEQFF
TGTGCCAGCAGTTTGATGCGTGGGACCTACAATGAGCAGTTCTTC
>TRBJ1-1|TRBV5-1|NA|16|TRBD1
CASSDPRTGMNTEAFF
TGCGCCAGCAGCGACCCGAGGACAGGGATGAACACTGAAGCTTTCTTT
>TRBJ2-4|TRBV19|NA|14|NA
CASSPGGAKNIQYF
TGTGCCAGTAGTCCTGGCGGAGCCAAAAACATTCAGTACTTC
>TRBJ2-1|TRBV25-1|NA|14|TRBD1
CASSLTGSYNEQFF
TGTGCCAGCAGCTTGACAGGGTCCTACAATGAGCAGTTCTTC
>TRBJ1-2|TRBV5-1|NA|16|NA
CASSQREAGKDYGYTF
TGCGCCAGCAGCCAACGGGAGGCGGGGAAGGACTATGGCTACACCTTC
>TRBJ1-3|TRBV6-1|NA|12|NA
CASRQESHTIYF
TGTGCCAGCAGACAGGAAAGCCACACCATATATTTT
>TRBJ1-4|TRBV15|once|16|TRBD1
CATSSGTDPTNEKLFF
TGTGCCACCAGCAGCGGGACAGACCCAACTAATGAAAAACTGTTTTTT
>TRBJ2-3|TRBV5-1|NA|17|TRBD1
CASSFYGTGVLGDTQYF
TGCGCCAGCAGCTTCTACGGGACAGGGGTATTAGGAGATACGCAGTATTTT
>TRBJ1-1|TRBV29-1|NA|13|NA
CSVEPFWSTEAFF
TGCAGCGTTGAGCCGTTTTGGAGCACTGAAGCTTTCTTT